This entry concerns a single T cell receptor (beta chain). The sample is drawn from a study of blood T cell repertoires in COVID-19. The overall study: T cells, B-cell-depleted T cells, or PBMCs provided the cDNA or gDNA that served as material.

In germline, CDR1 is SGHDT, CDR2 YYEEEE. The V and J ends lost 2 bases and 6 bases, in that order; junction bases with no gene match: 7. This CDR3 region has 15 residues. Sequencing was performed with immunoSEQ multiplex PCR; in TCRdb, only in-frame clones are kept and a portion is missing. The sample holds 69,000 or so clones, approximately 80% seen once. This TCR derives from a woman of 80 years or more with acute or convalescent COVID-19. What was sequenced was peripheral blood. The chain combines TRBV5-6 with TRBJ1-5, with 8 bases matching TRBD1. CDR3 nucleotides: TGTGCCAGCAGCTTCAGGCAGGGGGCGAGTCAGCCCCAGCATTTT. Its translation: CASSFRQGASQPQHF.